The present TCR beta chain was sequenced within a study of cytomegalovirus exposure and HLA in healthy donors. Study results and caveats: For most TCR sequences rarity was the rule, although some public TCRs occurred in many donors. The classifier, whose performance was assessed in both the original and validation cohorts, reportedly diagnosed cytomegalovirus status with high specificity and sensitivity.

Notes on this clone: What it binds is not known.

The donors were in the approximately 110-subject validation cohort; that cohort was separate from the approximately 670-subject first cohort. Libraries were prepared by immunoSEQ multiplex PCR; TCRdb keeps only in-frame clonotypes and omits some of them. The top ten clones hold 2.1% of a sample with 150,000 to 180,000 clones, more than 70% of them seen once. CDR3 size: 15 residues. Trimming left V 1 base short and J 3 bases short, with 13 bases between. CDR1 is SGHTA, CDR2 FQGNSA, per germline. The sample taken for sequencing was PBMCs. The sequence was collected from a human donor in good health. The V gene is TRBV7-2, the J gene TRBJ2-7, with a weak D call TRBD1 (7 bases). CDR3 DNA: TGTGCCAGCAGCTTAGGGCCAGGGGGGAGCTACGAGCAGTACTTC. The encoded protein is CASSLGPGGSYEQYF.